This is a list of T cell receptor beta chains from one sample in a study of T cell changes during pregnancy in multiple sclerosis. Assay: immunoSEQ multiplex PCR; the TCRdb copy retains only in-frame clones and omits some. The sample yields almost 35,000 clones, 90% seen once. The source was CD8+ T cells from peripheral blood mononuclear cells, collected after pregnancy. Source of these receptors: a female donor with multiple sclerosis, enrolled in a pregnancy study. The CDR3 runs from the conserved cysteine through the conserved F or W. For some rows the clone size is stated as once, few or many, or as a class when expanded; others skip it.

j_gene: TRBJ1-1; v_gene: TRBV7-9; abundance: -; CDR3aa: CASSLDGSLAEAFF
j_gene: TRBJ2-7; v_gene: TRBV19; abundance: once; CDR3aa: CASSSRTELSYEQYF
j_gene: TRBJ2-2; v_gene: TRBV27; abundance: -; CDR3aa: CASSAGQGAGELFF
j_gene: TRBJ1-1; v_gene: TRBV25-1; abundance: -; CDR3aa: CASSESTGMNTEAFF
j_gene: TRBJ1-1; v_gene: TRBV10-1; abundance: -; CDR3aa: CASRAGDTEAFF
j_gene: TRBJ2-1; v_gene: TRBV9; abundance: -; CDR3aa: CASSLRGGAGEQFF
j_gene: TRBJ1-5; v_gene: TRBV9; abundance: -; CDR3aa: CASSTRIDRGRIGIYQPQHF
j_gene: TRBJ2-5; v_gene: TRBV7-2; abundance: -; CDR3aa: CASRRTSGGQETQYF
j_gene: TRBJ1-2; v_gene: TRBV19; abundance: once; CDR3aa: CASSIVNREGDYTF
j_gene: TRBJ2-3; v_gene: TRBV9; abundance: few; CDR3aa: CASSVAGLAGGRDTQYF
j_gene: TRBJ2-4; v_gene: TRBV10-3; abundance: -; CDR3aa: CAISGGQGAAKNIQYF
j_gene: TRBJ2-3; v_gene: TRBV9; abundance: -; CDR3aa: CASSPSGGWSDTQYF